This TCR beta chain was retrieved from a study of T cell repertoires in cytomegalovirus infection. Germline V CDR1 and CDR2: MDHEN, SYDVKM. Trimming took off 8 bases at V and 7 bases at J, with 17 bases between the two ends. The CDR3 spans 13 residues. As regards this clonotype: What it recognizes is unknown.

Study-level points and caveats: Within the response measured ex vivo, HLA-C-restricted CMV-specific TCR beta clonotypes were dominant. Cumulated frequencies of public TCR beta families served to identify carriers of CMV plus the relevant HLA.

TCRdb passed the reads through MiXCR, listing each CDR3 protein once. The sample records roughly 760,000 distinct CDR3 sequences, about a third being singletons. The chain recombines TRBV28 with TRBJ1-2, with a weak D call TRBD1 (6 bases). The sample taken for sequencing was PBMCs. This clonotype originated in a human donor in good health (CMV status not recorded). Some clones in this sample may be carry-over from other donors' samples. The CDR3 region has the DNA TGTGCCAGCGGGACTCGGGGGCTTGGTGGCTACACCTTC. Amino acid sequence: CASGTRGLGGYTF.